These 24 T cell receptor beta chains originate from one sample sequenced in a study of blood T cell repertoires in COVID-19 (TCRdb year 2020). Library method: the immunoSEQ multiplex PCR assay. As stored in TCRdb, this immuneACCESS dataset retains in-frame rearrangements with V and J assigned. A fraction of the clones does not appear; measured against another copy, unresolved V genes explain less than half of the discrepancy, and the remainder lacks a known reason. The sample data list under 250,000 clones, and roughly four fifths of these were observed just once. The ten largest clonotypes hold less than 15% of the sample. The source material was peripheral blood. The receptors shown here come from a middle-aged woman with acute or convalescent COVID-19.

In DNA, the CDR3 is TGTGCCAGCAGCCCAACTCCAGGGTTGGGCTACACCTTC. Translated, it gives CASSPTPGLGYTF. The chain couples TRBV6-5 to TRBJ1-2, with D possibly matching TRBD1 (5 bases). This CDR3 is 13 amino acids long. Trimming took 6 bases from V and 8 from J, leaving 16 bases between them. Germline CDR1 and CDR2: MNHEY and SVGAGI.

The rearrangement links TRBV5-1 to TRBJ2-3, with TRBD1 as a possible D gene (6 bases). CDR1 is SGHRS and CDR2 is YFSETQ in the germline V gene. V was shortened by 5 bases and J by 2 bases, with 9 bases between the two germline ends. This CDR3 has 13 amino acids. DNA for the CDR3: TGCGCCAGCAGACAGGGCTTCACAGATACGCAGTATTTT. This encodes CASRQGFTDTQYF.

This chain connects TRBV15 to TRBJ1-6, with 10 bases identical to TRBD1. The germline V gene has CDR1 LNHNV and CDR2 YYDKDF (reference sequence). This CDR3 contains 15 residues. V trimming: 1 base; J trimming: 7 bases; junction bases outside the gene matches: 1. The CDR3 nucleotides read TGTGCCACCAGCAGAGGACAGGGGGCCAATTCACCCCTCCACTTT. Residues: CATSRGQGANSPLHF.

This clone was counted a few times. CDR3 residues: CASSLGLAGQETQYF. The CDR3, as DNA: TGCGCCAGCAGCTTAGGACTAGCGGGACAAGAGACCCAGTACTTC. The chain is built from TRBV5-1 and TRBJ2-5; 12 nucleotides agree with TRBD2. After removal of 2 bases from V and 2 bases from J, the junction contained 1 base not matched to a gene. CDR1 SGHRS and CDR2 YFSETQ come from the germline V gene. CDR3 size: 15 residues.

The chain employs TRBV2 and TRBJ2-5, with 8 nucleotides matching TRBD1. This CDR3 contains 15 residues. Per the germline V gene, CDR1 is SNHLY and CDR2 is FYNNEI. J lost 1 base, V lost 6 bases, and 7 bases had no gene match. CDR3 sequence reads: CASRDQGASQETQYF. CDR3 in DNA: TGTGCCAGCAGGGACCAGGGGGCGTCCCAAGAGACCCAGTACTTC.

The chain joins TRBV19 to TRBJ1-3, with TRBD1 identical over 7 bases. The CDR3 totals 17 residues. The V gene's germline CDR1 is LNHDA and CDR2 SQIVND (reference sequence). The V segment lost 7 bases and the J segment 0 bases; nucleotides outside the gene matches: 12. CDR3 amino acids: CASNNGQARLSGNTIYF. Here the CDR3 DNA reads TGTGCCAGTAATAACGGACAGGCTAGACTCTCTGGAAACACCATATATTTT. Full variable domain (rest looked up from reference TRBV19 and TRBJ1-3): DGGITQSPKYLFRKEGQNVTLSCEQNLNHDAMYWYRQDPGQGLRLIYYSQIVNDFQKGDIAEGYSVSREKKESFPLTVTSAQKNPTAFYLCASNNGQARLSGNTIYFGEGSWLTVV.

The chain recombines TRBV14 with TRBJ1-2; no clear D gene. Germline CDR1 is SGHDN and CDR2 is FVKESK. The ends were cut back, 4 bases at V and 2 bases at J, with 11 bases in the middle. The CDR3 loop spans 14 amino acids. As DNA, the CDR3 is TGTGCCAGCAGCCTCGGGTCAAGGAACTATGGCTACACCTTC. The encoded protein is CASSLGSRNYGYTF.

V and J are TRBV24-1 and TRBJ2-1, with TRBD2 matching over 10 bases. CDR1 and CDR2 (germline): KGHDR, SFDVKD. Trimming at V came to 4 bases and at J to 5 bases, leaving 7 bases not matched to a gene. This CDR3 has 16 amino acids. The CDR3: CATSDPLAGVDNEQFF. The CDR3 DNA follows: TGTGCCACCAGTGACCCCCTAGCGGGAGTTGACAATGAGCAGTTCTTC.

This rearrangement joins TRBV4-2 to TRBJ2-1; D gene ambiguous. This CDR3 contains 13 residues. Trimming shortened V by 4 bases and J by 5 bases, and 9 bases separated the two germline ends. Germline CDR1 and CDR2: LGHNA and YNFKEQ. The CDR3 region has the DNA TGTGCCAGCAGCCCCTTAGTTAACAATGAGCAGTTCTTC. Translated, it gives CASSPLVNNEQFF.

In its sample, this clone was seen many times. The rearrangement uses TRBV5-1 and TRBJ2-2; 9 bases align to TRBD2. J lost 4 bases, V lost 5 bases, and 3 bases had no gene match. Germline CDR1 and CDR2: SGHRS and YFSETQ. This CDR3 region has 14 residues. DNA for the CDR3: TGCGCCAGCAGAACTAGCGGGTCCACCGGGGAGCTGTTTTTT. Amino acid sequence: CASRTSGSTGELFF. The whole variable domain, filled in from reference TRBV5-1 and TRBJ2-2, reads KAGVTQTPRYLIKTRGQQVTLSCSPISGHRSVSWYQQTPGQGLQFLFEYFSETQRNKGNFPGRFSGRQFSNSRSEMNVSTLELGDSALYLCASRTSGSTGELFFGEGSRLTVL.

Worth noting for this clone: The sample carries other DNA sequences with the same CDR3. The V and J genes are TRBV7-8 and TRBJ2-3, with TRBD2 matching 9 bases. The CDR3 sequence is 16 residues long. The V gene's germline CDR1 is SGHVS and CDR2 FQNEAQ. Trimming cost V 1 base and J 2 bases; bases outside gene matches: 4. CDR3 loop: CASSLVAGGSTDTQYF. CDR3 sequence (DNA): TGTGCCAGCAGCTTAGTTGCGGGAGGGTCCACAGATACGCAGTATTTT.

The chain is built from TRBV29-1 and TRBJ2-2, with a weak D call TRBD2 (5 bases). V dropped 5 bases and J dropped 6 bases, with 10 bases sitting between them. CDR3 length: 12 residues. Per the germline V gene, CDR1 is SQVTM and CDR2 is ANQGSEA. Written as DNA, the CDR3 is TGCAGCGTTTTCCGGGGAGCCGGGGAGCTGTTTTTT. It yields the protein CSVFRGAGELFF.

Concerning this clone itself: Other DNA sequences in this sample translate to the same CDR3. The chain links TRBV5-6 to TRBJ2-7; 9 nucleotides agree with TRBD2. V shed 1 base and J 3 bases; nucleotides not matched to a gene: 2. Looked up from germline, CDR1 is SGHDT and CDR2 is YYEEEE. The CDR3 is made up of 14 amino acids. The CDR3 sequence is CASSLPSGNYEQYF. CDR3 nucleotide sequence: TGTGCCAGCAGCTTGCCTAGCGGGAACTACGAGCAGTACTTC.

The rearrangement joins TRBV4-1 to TRBJ2-3, with 7 bases lining up with TRBD2. V gave up 0 bases and J gave up 1 base; unmatched junction bases: 4. The CDR3 contains 16 residues. CDR1 is MGHRA, CDR2 YSYEKL, per germline. Here the CDR3 DNA reads TGCGCCAGCAGCCAAGAGTCTCTAGCGGGCACAGATACGCAGTATTTT. This gives the protein CASSQESLAGTDTQYF.

The chain links TRBV5-6 to TRBJ1-5; possible D gene TRBD1, 5 bases. Germline values: CDR1 SGHDT, CDR2 YYEEEE. The CDR3 extends over 12 amino acids. V was cut by 7 bases and J by 4 bases, with 9 bases left in between. CDR3 amino acids: CASAPGNQPQHF. The CDR3 region has the DNA TGTGCCAGCGCGCCAGGGAATCAGCCCCAGCATTTT.

The V call is TRBV4-1, the J call TRBJ1-2; 7 nucleotides match TRBD1. Germline-derived CDR1 and CDR2 are MGHRA and YSYEKL. With 3 bases clipped from V and 8 bases from J, the junction kept 12 bases outside the gene matches. This CDR3 is 15 amino acids long. CDR3 bases: TGCGCCAGCAGCCAGGCTGGACAGGAGACTATGGGCTACACCTTC. Protein sequence: CASSQAGQETMGYTF.

The chain has TRBV28 and TRBJ2-1; 8 positions agree with TRBD2. Germline loops: CDR1 MDHEN, CDR2 SYDVKM. V was clipped by 6 bases and J by 5 bases; unmatched bases: 6. This CDR3 has 14 amino acids. DNA of the CDR3: TGTGCCAGCAGGTCGGGGGGGTTAAACAATGAGCAGTTCTTC. It codes for CASRSGGLNNEQFF. The entire variable domain, with the rest obtained from reference TRBV28 and TRBJ2-1, is as follows: DVKVTQSSRYLVKRTGEKVFLECVQDMDHENMFWYRQDPGLGLRLIYFSYDVKMKEKGDIPEGYSVSREKKERFSLILESASTNQTSMYLCASRSGGLNNEQFFGPGTRLTVL.

The genes are TRBV5-8 and TRBJ1-1; 7 positions match TRBD1. The ends lost 0 bases at V and 10 bases at J; junction bases unmatched: 6. The CDR3 has 13 amino acids. The germline V gene has CDR1 SGHTS and CDR2 YDEGEE. In nucleotides, the CDR3 is TGTGCCAGCAGCTTGGATAACCGGGACAGAGCTTTCTTT. It codes for CASSLDNRDRAFF.

In DNA, the CDR3 is TGTGCCACCAGTGGCCCGGGGCGGGGAATGAATGAGCAGTTCTTC. Translation: CATSGPGRGMNEQFF. V usage is TRBV24-1 and J usage is TRBJ2-1, with D possibly TRBD2 on 6 matching bases. This CDR3 is 15 amino acids long. In germline, CDR1 is KGHDR, CDR2 SFDVKD. V lost 5 bases and J 7 bases, leaving 17 bases between the germline ends.

V usage is TRBV27 and J usage is TRBJ1-2, with TRBD1 identical over 9 bases. Looked up from germline, CDR1 is MNHEY and CDR2 is SMNVEV (reference sequence). The CDR3 extends over 13 amino acids. V shed 6 bases, J shed 4 bases, and the junction held 3 bases outside the gene matches. DNA of the CDR3: TGTGCCAGCAGACAGGGGGCAAGCTATGGCTACACCTTC. Amino acid sequence: CASRQGASYGYTF.

The table lists this clone with a few counts. The V gene is TRBV5-1, the J gene TRBJ1-2; perhaps TRBD1 as D (5 bases). CDR1 is SGHRS, CDR2 YFSETQ, per germline. The CDR3 loop spans 13 amino acids. V was pared by 4 bases and J by 4 bases, with 11 bases between. The CDR3 here is CASSQQAFYGYTF. CDR3 DNA: TGCGCCAGCAGCCAACAGGCCTTCTATGGCTACACCTTC.

The chain recombines TRBV5-1 with TRBJ1-1; D is unclear. CDR1 is SGHRS and CDR2 is YFSETQ in the germline V gene. The CDR3 runs 17 residues. V shed 1 base and J shed 1 base, with 17 bases lying between them. This CDR3 reads CASSLYPRQEKNTEAFF. DNA of the CDR3: TGCGCCAGCAGCTTGTACCCCAGACAAGAAAAGAACACTGAAGCTTTCTTT.

This chain joins TRBV3-1 (or the pseudogene TRBV3-2) and TRBJ1-3, with D tentatively TRBD1 (5 bases). V was shortened by 4 bases and J by 0 bases, with 10 bases between the two germline ends. Looked up from germline, CDR1 is LGHDT and CDR2 is YNNKEL (reference sequence). This CDR3 comprises 15 residues. Here the CDR3 DNA reads TGTGCCAGCAGCCGCGGGACGGACTCTGGAAACACCATATATTTT. It codes for CASSRGTDSGNTIYF.

The CDR3 loop is CSVTGQGRYGYTF. The CDR3 DNA follows: TGCAGCGTGACGGGACAGGGACGCTATGGCTACACCTTC. V usage is TRBV29-1 and J usage is TRBJ1-2; 9 positions agree with TRBD1. Trimming removed 6 bases from V and 4 bases from J; junction bases left unmatched: 6. CDR1 is SQVTM, CDR2 ANQGSEA, per germline. The CDR3 extends over 13 amino acids.